This entry lists 8 T cell receptor beta chains sequenced from one sample in a study of shared clonotypes between healthy human individuals. Some clones are missing from TCRdb's copy, which holds only in-frame ones; the method was immunoSEQ multiplex PCR. The sample records approximately 1,500,000 clones, 98% being singletons. The specimen sequenced was naive CD4+ T cells sorted from blood. Subset of the sample: CD45RA+ positively selected. These receptors came from a man aged 25 to 40 in good health.

This chain links TRBV18 with TRBJ2-7; no clear D. Germline V gives CDR1 KGHSH, CDR2 LQKENI. The V gene lost 4 bases and the J gene lost 3 bases, with 13 bases spanning the gap. The CDR3 contains 14 residues. CDR3 DNA sequence: TGTGCCAGCTCACAGGGTACTACATTCTACGAGCAGTACTTC. Encoded protein: CASSQGTTFYEQYF.

The chain employs TRBV7-2 and TRBJ2-5; tentative D call: TRBD2 (6 bases). Germline-derived CDR1 and CDR2 are SGHTA and FQGNSA. The V gene lost 6 bases and the J gene lost 2 bases, with 16 bases spanning the gap. The CDR3 is made up of 15 amino acids. The CDR3 protein is CASSPGWREQETQYF. CDR3 sequence (DNA): TGTGCCAGCAGTCCTGGGTGGCGGGAACAAGAGACCCAGTACTTC.

Comments on this clone: The same CDR3 can be traced to other DNA sequences in this sample. The chain joins TRBV27 to TRBJ1-1; 7 nucleotides agree with TRBD1. The CDR3 consists of 14 residues. The V gene's germline CDR1 is MNHEY and CDR2 SMNVEV (reference sequence). Germline trimming cut 2 bases from V and 2 bases from J; bases unmatched to any gene: 2. The CDR3 nucleotides are TGTGCCAGCAGTTTAACAGGGGCAAACACTGAAGCTTTCTTT. Amino acid sequence: CASSLTGANTEAFF.

This clone has a single count. The chain couples TRBV11-2 to TRBJ2-2, with 7 bases matching TRBD2. CDR1 is SGHAT and CDR2 is FQNNGV in the germline V gene. This CDR3 contains 18 residues. J was trimmed by 0 bases and V by 2 bases; bases with no gene match: 9. Here the CDR3 DNA reads TGTGCCAGCAGCTTACCCCGGAGCGGGATCCCGAACACCGGGGAGCTGTTTTTT. Its translation is CASSLPRSGIPNTGELFF.

The chain is built from TRBV19 and TRBJ2-2; 7 positions match TRBD1. Germline-derived CDR1 and CDR2 are LNHDA and SQIVND (reference sequence). Trimming removed 6 bases from V and 9 bases from J; junction bases left unmatched: 16. This CDR3 is 16 amino acids long. The DNA of the CDR3 is TGTGCCAGTAGGATCGCTAGGGACAGATTTCCGCGGGAGCTGTTTTTT. It translates to CASRIARDRFPRELFF.

The sample holds one count of this clone. This CDR3 reads CAWTFGTAREQFF. In nucleotides, the CDR3 is TGTGCCTGGACTTTTGGGACAGCCAGGGAGCAGTTCTTC. The chain couples TRBV30 to TRBJ2-1, with TRBD1 identical over 7 bases. The J segment lost 10 bases and the V segment lost 4 bases, leaving 10 bases of the junction unmatched. Germline V gene sequence: CDR1 GTSNPN, CDR2 SVGIG (reference sequence). The CDR3 totals 13 residues.

The chain uses TRBV7-8 and TRBJ2-2, with TRBD2 matching 7 bases. J lost 7 bases, V lost 5 bases, and 4 bases had no gene match. The CDR3 contains 13 residues. Germline-derived CDR1 and CDR2 are SGHVS and FQNEAQ. The CDR3 DNA reads TGTGCCAGCAGCCGGGGGGTCTTCGGGGAGCTGTTTTTT. Its translation: CASSRGVFGELFF. The full variable domain, its missing parts supplied by reference TRBV7-8 and TRBJ2-2, is GAGVSQSPRYKVAKRGQDVALRCDPISGHVSLFWYQQALGQGPEFLTYFQNEAQLDKSGLPSDRFFAERPEGSVSTLKIQRTQQEDSAVYLCASSRGVFGELFFGEGSRLTVL.

Points on this clone: Sequence at one end of the junction differs from germline and may be a read error. The V call is TRBV7-2, the J call TRBJ1-2; D is uncertain. This CDR3 is 11 amino acids long. The germline CDR1 and CDR2 sequences are SGHTA and FQGNSA. CDR3: CASSLSSVASF. CDR3 coding DNA: TGTGCCAGCAGCTTAAGTTCGGTCGCAAGCTTC.